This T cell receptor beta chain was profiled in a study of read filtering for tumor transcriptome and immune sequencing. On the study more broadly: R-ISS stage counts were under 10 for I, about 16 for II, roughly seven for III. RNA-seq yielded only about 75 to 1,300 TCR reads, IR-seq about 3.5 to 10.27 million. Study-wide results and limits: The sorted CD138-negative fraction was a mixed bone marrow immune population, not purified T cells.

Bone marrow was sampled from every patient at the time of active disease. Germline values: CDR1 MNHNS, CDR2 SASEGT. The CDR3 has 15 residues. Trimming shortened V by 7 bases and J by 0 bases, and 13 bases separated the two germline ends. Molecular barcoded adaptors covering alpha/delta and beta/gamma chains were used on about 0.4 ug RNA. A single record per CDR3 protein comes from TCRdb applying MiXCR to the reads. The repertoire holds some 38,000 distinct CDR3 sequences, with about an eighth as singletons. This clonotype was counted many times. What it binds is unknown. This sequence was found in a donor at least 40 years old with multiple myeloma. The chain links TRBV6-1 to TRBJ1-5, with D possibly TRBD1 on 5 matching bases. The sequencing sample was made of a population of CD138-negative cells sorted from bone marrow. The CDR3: CASIQVFYSNQPQHF. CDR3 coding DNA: TGTGCCAGCATACAGGTGTTTTATAGCAATCAGCCCCAGCATTTT.